Each of the 20 T cell receptor beta chains below was sequenced from the same sample in a study of vaccination and CD4 T cells after COVID-19. Sequence data for DNA of cultured CD4+ T cells were generated by the Oncomine TCR Beta short-read assay. TCRdb recomputed calls from the PCR reads with MiXCR, one row per CDR3 protein. The sample yields around 15,000 distinct CDR3 sequences, roughly 58% seen once. The sample's treatment: approximately nine-day PBMC culture with coronavirus spike peptide pools or control peptides (ViraFEST assay). These receptors have no known antigen. The sequencing input was CD4+ T cells from blood, cultured in vitro. The receptors were sampled from a human donor who had recovered from COVID-19.

There are a few counts of this clonotype. The chain joins TRBV2 to TRBJ1-2; D perhaps matches TRBD1 (5 bases). The CDR3 consists of 13 residues. V was trimmed by 4 bases and J by 2 bases, leaving 8 bases between them. Germline CDR1 reads SNHLY; CDR2 reads FYNNEI. CDR3 sequence: CASSAGKNYGYTF. In DNA, the CDR3 is TGTGCCAGCAGTGCAGGGAAGAACTATGGCTACACCTTC. Combining the CDR3 with reference TRBV2 and TRBJ1-2 gives the whole variable domain EPEVTQTPSHQVTQMGQEVILRCVPISNHLYFYWYRQILGQKVEFLVSFYNNEISEKSEIFDDQFSVERPDGSNFTLKIRSTKLEDSAMYFCASSAGKNYGYTFGSGTRLTVV.

The rearrangement links TRBV6-4 to TRBJ2-3, with D possibly called TRBD1 or TRBD2 (7 bases each). CDR3 length equals 16 residues. Germline V gene data show CDR1 as MRHNA and CDR2 as SNTAGT. V was clipped by 10 bases and J by 6 bases, with 26 bases between them. In DNA form, the CDR3 reads TGTGCCACGAACCCCAGGGGGGGGCCCTACGCTGATACGCAGTATTTT. This sequence encodes CATNPRGGPYADTQYF.

V gene TRBV6-5 combines with J gene TRBJ1-6; no definite D call. Germline V gene sequence: CDR1 MNHEY, CDR2 SVGAGI. V was cut by 2 bases and J by 7 bases, with 9 bases left in between. There are 14 residues in the CDR3. The CDR3 DNA sequence: TGTGCCAGCAGTTACGGCCTGACCAATTCACCCCTCCACTTT. Translating gives CASSYGLTNSPLHF.

J is TRBJ2-1 and V is TRBV11-3; D not resolved. Trimming took off 5 bases at V and 7 bases at J, with 12 bases between the two ends. The CDR3 runs 13 residues. Germline loops: CDR1 SGHNT, CDR2 YENEEA. The chain's CDR3 is CASSNPDRNEQFF. The CDR3 DNA reads as TGTGCCAGCAGCAATCCGGACCGAAATGAGCAGTTCTTC.

The chain carries TRBV18 and TRBJ1-2; no clear D. The CDR3 runs to 13 residues. V was clipped by 0 bases and J by 4 bases, with 6 bases between them. Germline V lookup: CDR1 KGHSH, CDR2 LQKENI. The CDR3 is CASSPPGGYGYTF. The CDR3 region has the DNA TGTGCCAGCTCACCACCGGGCGGCTATGGCTACACCTTC.

The CDR3 is CSALTSGKTPGELFF. DNA of the CDR3: TGCAGTGCTCTTACTAGCGGAAAGACACCGGGGGAGCTGTTTTTT. The gene calls are TRBV20-1 and TRBJ2-2; 8 positions match TRBD2. The J segment lost 8 bases and the V segment lost 5 bases, leaving 13 bases of the junction unmatched. In germline, CDR1 is DFQATT, CDR2 SNEGSKA (reference sequence). This CDR3 comprises 15 residues.

This clonotype was detected once. V and J are TRBV4-1 and TRBJ2-1; D uncertain. V shed 3 bases and J shed 9 bases, with 15 bases lying between them. Germline CDR1 reads MGHRA; CDR2 reads YSYEKL. There are 14 residues in the CDR3. DNA of the CDR3: TGCGCCAGCAGCCAGGCCTTAAGAGGTATTGAGCAGTTCTTC. Residues: CASSQALRGIEQFF.

This chain links TRBV7-2 with TRBJ2-5; D is perhaps TRBD1 (5 bases). Trimming took off 5 bases at V and 5 bases at J, with 18 bases between the two ends. The CDR3 sequence is 15 residues long. Per germline, CDR1 SGHTA and CDR2 FQGNSA. The CDR3, as DNA: TGTGCCAGCAGCAGTGGCCCCTGGGGCCCGGAGACCCAGTACTTC. This codes for CASSSGPWGPETQYF. The variable domain in full, completed from reference TRBV7-2 and TRBJ2-5, reads GAGVSQSPSNKVTEKGKDVELRCDPISGHTALYWYRQSLGQGLEFLIYFQGNSAPDKSGLPSDRFSAERTGGSVSTLTIQRTQQEDSAVYLCASSSGPWGPETQYFGPGTRLLVL.

The CDR3 DNA sequence: TGCAGTGCTCCACGCCCTCTCACCGAAGAAAAACTGTTTTTT. This encodes CSAPRPLTEEKLFF. The chain employs TRBV20-1 and TRBJ1-4; D unclear. Germline values: CDR1 DFQATT, CDR2 SNEGSKA (reference sequence). V was trimmed by 5 bases and J by 8 bases, leaving 18 bases between them. This CDR3 contains 14 residues.

This clonotype was seen just once. Because the CDR3's place on the DNA is in doubt, the DNA is left out and the CDR3 is given as listed by TCRdb. The chain has TRBV21-1 and TRBJ1-2; the tabulated D call, TRBD1, remains unverified against the DNA. TRBV21-1 is tagged as a pseudogene. Ends included, the CDR3 has 24 residues. The CDR3 loop reads CASTNQTSMYLCASLTAMGYGYTF.

This clonotype was picked up a small number of times. V is TRBV19 and J is TRBJ2-6; D is uncertain. With 2 bases removed from V and 0 bases from J, the gap between germline ends came to 5 bases. The CDR3 is 15 residues long. Germline-derived CDR1 and CDR2 are LNHDA and SQIVND (reference sequence). CDR3: CASSIPSSGANVLTF. In nucleotides, the CDR3 is TGTGCCAGTAGTATACCGAGCTCTGGGGCCAACGTCCTGACTTTC. The full variable domain, completed using reference TRBV19 and TRBJ2-6, is DGGITQSPKYLFRKEGQNVTLSCEQNLNHDAMYWYRQDPGQGLRLIYYSQIVNDFQKGDIAEGYSVSREKKESFPLTVTSAQKNPTAFYLCASSIPSSGANVLTFGAGSRLTVL.

CDR3 loop: CSARSSGTDEQFF. Here the CDR3 DNA reads TGCAGTGCTAGGAGTAGCGGGACGGATGAGCAGTTCTTC. The V call is TRBV20-1, the J call TRBJ2-1, with 8 positions matching TRBD2. Per the germline V gene, CDR1 is DFQATT and CDR2 is SNEGSKA (reference sequence). The CDR3 contains 13 residues. V lost 3 bases to trimming and J lost 8 bases; unmatched junction nucleotides: 6.

The gene calls are TRBV27 and TRBJ2-1; 9 bases match TRBD2. There are 13 residues in the CDR3. CDR1 is MNHEY, CDR2 SMNVEV, per germline (reference sequence). The trim removed 5 bases at V and 14 bases at J, leaving 10 bases unmatched. The CDR3 protein is CASSVIAGVMEFF. CDR3 bases: TGTGCCAGCAGTGTAATAGCGGGAGTGATGGAGTTCTTC.

The CDR3 DNA sequence: TGTGCCAGCAATGGGGGTGGGCAGGGGGGCGGCGCAGATACGCAGTATTTT. This codes for CASNGGGQGGGADTQYF. The chain uses TRBV28 and TRBJ2-3; TRBD1 is a possible D gene (7 bases). Trimming removed 7 bases at V and 4 bases at J, with 24 bases between. Germline CDR1 is MDHEN and CDR2 is SYDVKM. The CDR3 spans 17 residues.

This clonotype was seen more than once but under ten times. The chain is built from TRBV20-1 and TRBJ2-3; TRBD1 matches at 7 bases. This CDR3 contains 16 residues. Germline values: CDR1 DFQATT, CDR2 SNEGSKA (reference sequence). Unmatched junction bases numbered 7, after V lost 0 bases and J lost 1 base. The CDR3 protein is CSARDRPGTGTDTQYF. The CDR3 nucleotides read TGCAGTGCTAGAGACCGTCCCGGGACAGGCACAGATACGCAGTATTTT.

This clonotype turned up a few times. The chain carries TRBV27 and TRBJ1-6; 7 bases are shared with TRBD1. V trimming: 8 bases; J trimming: 7 bases; junction bases outside the gene matches: 20. This CDR3 comprises 18 residues. Germline V gene lookup returns CDR1 MNHEY and CDR2 SMNVEV (reference sequence). The CDR3 region is CASARLLPLTGENSPLHF. In DNA form, the CDR3 reads TGTGCCAGCGCTCGTCTCCTGCCTCTCACAGGGGAGAATTCACCCCTCCACTTT.

The rearrangement joins TRBV2 to TRBJ1-1, with 7 bases identical to TRBD1. The length of the CDR3 is 12 residues. Germline CDR1 SNHLY, CDR2 FYNNEI. The J segment lost 4 bases and the V segment lost 8 bases, leaving 4 bases of the junction unmatched. The CDR3 is CASADRVTEAFF. The CDR3 DNA follows: TGTGCCAGCGCAGACAGGGTCACTGAAGCTTTCTTT.

The chain is built from TRBV6-2 or TRBV6-3 and TRBJ1-2, with 7 bases lining up with TRBD1. This CDR3 has 14 residues. CDR1 is MNHEY and CDR2 is SVGEGT in the germline V gene. With V trimmed by 4 bases and J by 2 bases, 4 bases remained unmatched. The CDR3 DNA sequence: TGTGCCAGCAGTTTCGGGGGACAGAACTATGGCTACACCTTC. Its translation: CASSFGGQNYGYTF.

The genes are TRBV24-1 and TRBJ1-4; TRBD1 agrees at 8 bases. The CDR3 is 14 residues long. The V segment lost 7 bases and the J segment 1 base; nucleotides outside the gene matches: 1. Germline V gene data show CDR1 as KGHDR and CDR2 as SFDVKD. CDR3 bases: TGTGCCACCAGCGGGACAGGAACTAATGAAAAACTGTTTTTT. It translates to CATSGTGTNEKLFF.

This rearrangement joins TRBV10-3 to TRBJ1-2; D not certain. This CDR3 is built from 13 residues. Trimming stripped 0 bases from V and 2 bases from J, with 4 bases between. Germline V gives CDR1 ENHRY, CDR2 SYGVKD. Written as DNA, the CDR3 is TGTGCCATCAGTGAGTCGGAAAACTATGGCTACACCTTC. Protein: CAISESENYGYTF.